This record concerns one TCR beta chain sequence. Here immunoSEQ multiplex PCR was the method, and the copy in TCRdb shows in-frame clones only, minus some. The sample holds 250,000 to 300,000 clones; 75% to 90% are singletons and the top ten take around 2%. CDR3 length: 16 residues. V was cut by 0 bases and J by 0 bases, with 10 bases left in between. Germline V gives CDR1 SGDLS, CDR2 YYNGEE. This sample was taken from a study of blood T cell repertoires in COVID-19. Across the study: The United States, Italy and Spain supplied acute and convalescent COVID-19 samples. Sources were T cells, B-cell-depleted T cells, or PBMCs; the material itself was cDNA or gDNA.

This sequence was found in a man between 45 and 60 years old with acute or convalescent COVID-19. Sequenced material: peripheral blood. This sequence joins TRBV9 and TRBJ1-3, with unresolved D. The CDR3 DNA follows: TGTGCCAGCAGCGTAGCCCCCCTTCTCTCTGGAAACACCATATATTTT. It codes for CASSVAPLLSGNTIYF.